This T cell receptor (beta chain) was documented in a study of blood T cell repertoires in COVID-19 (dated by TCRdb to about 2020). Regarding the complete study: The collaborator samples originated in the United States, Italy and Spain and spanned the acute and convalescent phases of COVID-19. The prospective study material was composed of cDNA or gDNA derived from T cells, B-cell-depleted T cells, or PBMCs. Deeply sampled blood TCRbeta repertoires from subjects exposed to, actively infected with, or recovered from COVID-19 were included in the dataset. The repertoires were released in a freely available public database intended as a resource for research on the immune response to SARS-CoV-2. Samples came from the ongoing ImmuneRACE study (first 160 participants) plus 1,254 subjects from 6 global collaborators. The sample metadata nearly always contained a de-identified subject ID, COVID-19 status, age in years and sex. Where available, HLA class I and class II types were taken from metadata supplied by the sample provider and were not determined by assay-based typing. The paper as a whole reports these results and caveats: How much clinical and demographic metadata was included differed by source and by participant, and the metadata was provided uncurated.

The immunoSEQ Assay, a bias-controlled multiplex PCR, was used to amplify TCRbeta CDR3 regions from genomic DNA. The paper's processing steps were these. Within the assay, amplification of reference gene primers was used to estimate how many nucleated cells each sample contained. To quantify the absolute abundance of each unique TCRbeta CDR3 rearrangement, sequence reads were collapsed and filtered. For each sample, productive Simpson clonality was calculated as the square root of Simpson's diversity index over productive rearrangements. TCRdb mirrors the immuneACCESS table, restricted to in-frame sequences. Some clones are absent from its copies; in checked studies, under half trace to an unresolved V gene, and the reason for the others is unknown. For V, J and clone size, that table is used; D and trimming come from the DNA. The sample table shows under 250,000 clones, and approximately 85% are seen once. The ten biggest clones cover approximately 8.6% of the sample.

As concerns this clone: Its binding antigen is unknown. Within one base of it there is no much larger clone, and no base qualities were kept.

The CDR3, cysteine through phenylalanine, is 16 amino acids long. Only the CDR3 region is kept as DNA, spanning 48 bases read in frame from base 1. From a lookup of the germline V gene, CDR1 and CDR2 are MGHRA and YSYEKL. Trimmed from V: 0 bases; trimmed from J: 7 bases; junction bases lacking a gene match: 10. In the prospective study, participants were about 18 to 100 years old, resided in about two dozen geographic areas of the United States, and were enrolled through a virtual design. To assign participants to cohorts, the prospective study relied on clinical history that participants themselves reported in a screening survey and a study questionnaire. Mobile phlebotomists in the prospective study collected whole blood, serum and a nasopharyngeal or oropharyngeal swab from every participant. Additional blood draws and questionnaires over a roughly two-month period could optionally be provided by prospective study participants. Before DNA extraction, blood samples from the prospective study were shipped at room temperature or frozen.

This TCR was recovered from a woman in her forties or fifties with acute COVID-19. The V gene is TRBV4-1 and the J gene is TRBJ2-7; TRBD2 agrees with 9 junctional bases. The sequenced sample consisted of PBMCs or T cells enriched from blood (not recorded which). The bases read TGCGCCAGCAGCCAAGAAGAACGCGGGGGGGCCGGGGAGCAGTACTTC. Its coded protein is CASSQEERGGAGEQYF.